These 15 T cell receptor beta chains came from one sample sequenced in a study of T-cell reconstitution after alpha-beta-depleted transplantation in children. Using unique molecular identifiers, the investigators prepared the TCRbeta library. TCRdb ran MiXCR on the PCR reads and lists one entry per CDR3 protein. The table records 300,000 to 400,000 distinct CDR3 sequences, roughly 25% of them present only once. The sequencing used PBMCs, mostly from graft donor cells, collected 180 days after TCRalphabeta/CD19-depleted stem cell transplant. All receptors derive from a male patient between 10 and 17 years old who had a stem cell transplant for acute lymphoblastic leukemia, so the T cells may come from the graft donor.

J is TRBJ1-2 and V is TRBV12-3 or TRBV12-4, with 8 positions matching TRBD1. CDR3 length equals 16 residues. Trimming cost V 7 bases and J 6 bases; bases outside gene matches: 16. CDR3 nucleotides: TGTGCCAGCACCGGGGGGACAGGATGGACTACTGATGGCTACACCTTC. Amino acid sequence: CASTGGTGWTTDGYTF.

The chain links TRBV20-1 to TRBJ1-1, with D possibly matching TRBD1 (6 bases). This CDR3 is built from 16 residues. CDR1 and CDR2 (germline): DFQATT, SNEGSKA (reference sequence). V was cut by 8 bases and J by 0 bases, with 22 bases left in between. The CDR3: CSLYPQGRGMNTEAFF. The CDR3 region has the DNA TGCAGTCTGTACCCACAGGGTAGGGGAATGAACACTGAAGCTTTCTTT.

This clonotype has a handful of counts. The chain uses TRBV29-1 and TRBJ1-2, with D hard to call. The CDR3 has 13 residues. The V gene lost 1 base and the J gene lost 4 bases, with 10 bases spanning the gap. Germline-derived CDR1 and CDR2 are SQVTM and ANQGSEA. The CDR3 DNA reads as TGCAGCGTTGAAGGTCCGACGAGCTATGGCTACACCTTC. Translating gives CSVEGPTSYGYTF.

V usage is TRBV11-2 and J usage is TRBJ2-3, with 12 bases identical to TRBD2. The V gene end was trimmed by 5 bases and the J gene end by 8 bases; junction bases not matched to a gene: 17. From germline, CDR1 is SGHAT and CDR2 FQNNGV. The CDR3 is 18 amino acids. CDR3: CASSRLAGVRGGRGTQYF. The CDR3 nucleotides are TGTGCCAGCAGCCGACTAGCGGGAGTACGAGGGGGGCGGGGTACGCAGTATTTT.

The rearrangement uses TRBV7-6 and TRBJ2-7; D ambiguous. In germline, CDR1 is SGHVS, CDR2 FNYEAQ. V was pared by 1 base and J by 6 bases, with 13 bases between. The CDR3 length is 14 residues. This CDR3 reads CASSLGTSGGEQYF. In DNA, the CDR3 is TGTGCCAGCAGCTTAGGGACGTCAGGCGGCGAGCAGTACTTC. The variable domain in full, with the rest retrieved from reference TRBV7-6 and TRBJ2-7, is GAGVSQSPRYKVTKRGQDVALRCDPISGHVSLYWYRQALGQGPEFLTYFNYEAQQDKSGLPNDRFSAERPEGSISTLTIQRTEQRDSAMYRCASSLGTSGGEQYFGPGTRLTVT.

CDR3 sequence: CASSFTSGQGTDTQYF. The CDR3 coding sequence is TGTGCCAGCAGCTTCACCTCGGGACAGGGTACAGATACGCAGTATTTT. V is TRBV7-3 and J is TRBJ2-3; 9 nucleotides agree with TRBD1. The CDR3 is 16 residues long. Germline values: CDR1 SGHTA, CDR2 FQGTGA. Trimming took 3 bases from V and 3 from J; bases not matched to a gene: 7.

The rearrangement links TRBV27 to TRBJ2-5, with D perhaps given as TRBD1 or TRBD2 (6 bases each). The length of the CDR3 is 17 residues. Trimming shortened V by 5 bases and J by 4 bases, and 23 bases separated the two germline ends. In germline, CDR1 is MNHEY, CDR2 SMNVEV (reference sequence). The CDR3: CASSMTLGGLEGETQYF. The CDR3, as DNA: TGTGCCAGCAGTATGACCCTTGGGGGGCTGGAAGGAGAGACCCAGTACTTC.

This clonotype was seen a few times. The CDR3 region is CSATLVWDEQYF. CDR3 in DNA: TGCAGCGCAACACTGGTTTGGGACGAGCAGTACTTC. The rearrangement joins TRBV29-1 to TRBJ2-7, with D unclear. The V and J ends lost 7 bases and 5 bases respectively, with 15 bases between them. The CDR3 runs 12 residues. Germline V gene lookup returns CDR1 SQVTM and CDR2 ANQGSEA.

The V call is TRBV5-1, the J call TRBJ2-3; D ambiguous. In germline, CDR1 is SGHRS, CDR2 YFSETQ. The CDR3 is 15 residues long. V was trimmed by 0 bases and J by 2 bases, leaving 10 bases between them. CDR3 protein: CASSLAGRSTDTQYF. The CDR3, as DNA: TGCGCCAGCAGCTTGGCAGGCAGGTCCACAGATACGCAGTATTTT.

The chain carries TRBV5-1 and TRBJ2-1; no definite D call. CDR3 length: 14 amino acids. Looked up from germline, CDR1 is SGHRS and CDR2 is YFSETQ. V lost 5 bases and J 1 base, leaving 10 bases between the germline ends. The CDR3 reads CASRDPSSYNEQFF. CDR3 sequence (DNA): TGCGCCAGCAGGGACCCCTCATCCTACAATGAGCAGTTCTTC.

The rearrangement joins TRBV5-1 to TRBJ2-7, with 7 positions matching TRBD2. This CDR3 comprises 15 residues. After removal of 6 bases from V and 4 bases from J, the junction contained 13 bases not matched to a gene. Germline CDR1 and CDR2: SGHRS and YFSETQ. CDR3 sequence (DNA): TGCGCCAGCACCGATAAAACTAGCGCTAAATACGAGCAGTACTTC. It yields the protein CASTDKTSAKYEQYF.

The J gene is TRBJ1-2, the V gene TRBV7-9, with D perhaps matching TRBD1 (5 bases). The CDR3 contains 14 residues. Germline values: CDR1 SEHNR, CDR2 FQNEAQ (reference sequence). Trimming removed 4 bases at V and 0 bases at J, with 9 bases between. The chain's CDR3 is CASSSQVPNYGYTF. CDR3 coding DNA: TGTGCCAGCAGCTCACAGGTCCCTAACTATGGCTACACCTTC. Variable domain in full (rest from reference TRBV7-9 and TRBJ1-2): DTGVSQNPRHKITKRGQNVTFRCDPISEHNRLYWYRQTLGQGPEFLTYFQNEAQLEKSRLLSDRFSAERPKGSFSTLEIQRTEQGDSAMYLCASSSQVPNYGYTFGSGTRLTVV.

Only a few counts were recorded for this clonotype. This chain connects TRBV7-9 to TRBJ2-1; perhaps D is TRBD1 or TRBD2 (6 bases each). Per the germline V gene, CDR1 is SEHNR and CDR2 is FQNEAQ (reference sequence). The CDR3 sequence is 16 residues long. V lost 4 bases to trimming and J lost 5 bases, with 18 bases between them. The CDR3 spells CASSYTRAGGHNEQFF. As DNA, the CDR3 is TGTGCCAGCAGCTACACTAGGGCTGGGGGGCACAATGAGCAGTTCTTC.

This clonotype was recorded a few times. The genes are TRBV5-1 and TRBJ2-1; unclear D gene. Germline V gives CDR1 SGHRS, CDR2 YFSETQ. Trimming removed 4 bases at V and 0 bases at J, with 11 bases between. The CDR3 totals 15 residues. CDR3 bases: TGCGCCAGCAGCCCCGGTTCAAGCTCCTACAATGAGCAGTTCTTC. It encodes CASSPGSSSYNEQFF.

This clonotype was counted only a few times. CDR3 nucleotides: TGTGCCAGCAGCCAAGGGACAGGGGACGCCTACGAGCAGTACTTC. This sequence encodes CASSQGTGDAYEQYF. V and J are TRBV3-1 and TRBJ2-7, with 9 bases aligning to TRBD1. This CDR3 has 15 residues. CDR1 LGHDT and CDR2 YNNKEL come from the germline V gene (reference sequence). J lost 2 bases, V lost 1 base, and 3 bases had no gene match.